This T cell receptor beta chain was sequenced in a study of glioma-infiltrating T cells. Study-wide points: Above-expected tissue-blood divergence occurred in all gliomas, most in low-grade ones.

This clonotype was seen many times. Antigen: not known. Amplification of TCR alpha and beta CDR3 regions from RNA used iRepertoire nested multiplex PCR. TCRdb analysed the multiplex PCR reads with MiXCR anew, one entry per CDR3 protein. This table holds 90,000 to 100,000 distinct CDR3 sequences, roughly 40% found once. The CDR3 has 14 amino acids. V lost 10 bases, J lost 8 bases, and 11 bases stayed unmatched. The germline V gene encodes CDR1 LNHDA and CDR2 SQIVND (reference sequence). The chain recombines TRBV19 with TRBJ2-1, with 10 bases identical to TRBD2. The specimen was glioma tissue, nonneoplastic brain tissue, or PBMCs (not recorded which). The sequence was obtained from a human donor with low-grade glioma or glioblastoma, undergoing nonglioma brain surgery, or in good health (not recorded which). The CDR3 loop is CATKLAGIAYEQFF. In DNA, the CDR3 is TGTGCCACTAAACTAGCGGGAATAGCTTATGAGCAGTTCTTC.